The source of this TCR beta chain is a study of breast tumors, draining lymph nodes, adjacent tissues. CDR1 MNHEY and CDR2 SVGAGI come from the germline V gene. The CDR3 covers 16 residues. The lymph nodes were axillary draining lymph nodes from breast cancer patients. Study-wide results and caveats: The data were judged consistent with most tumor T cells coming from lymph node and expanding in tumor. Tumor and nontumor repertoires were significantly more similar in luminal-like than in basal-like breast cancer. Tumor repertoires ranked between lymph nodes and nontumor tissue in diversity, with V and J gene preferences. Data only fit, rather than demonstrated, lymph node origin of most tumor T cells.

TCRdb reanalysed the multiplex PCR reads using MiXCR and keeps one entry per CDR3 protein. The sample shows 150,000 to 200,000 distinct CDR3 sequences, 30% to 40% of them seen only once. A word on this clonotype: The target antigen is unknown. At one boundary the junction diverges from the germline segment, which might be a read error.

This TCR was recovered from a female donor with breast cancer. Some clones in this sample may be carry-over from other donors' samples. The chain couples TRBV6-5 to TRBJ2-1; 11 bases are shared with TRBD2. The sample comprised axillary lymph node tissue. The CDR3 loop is CASSHSRTSGHNEQFF. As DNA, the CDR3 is TGTGCCAGCAGTCACTCCAGGACTAGCGGGCACAATGAGCAGTTCTTC.